This TCR beta chain was captured by sequencing in a study of T cells in Graves' hyperthyroidism and ophthalmopathy. Study information: The blood sample was taken at first diagnosis, before treatment began.

Overall study findings and caveats: Researchers report that a 13 V-J model separated ophthalmopathy from stable hyperthyroidism. The model identified upcoming ophthalmopathy a median approximately six months ahead of onset.

The CDR3 loop spans 14 amino acids. Germline values: CDR1 MDHEN, CDR2 SYDVKM. With 3 bases removed from V and 4 bases from J, the gap between germline ends came to 12 bases. To note about this clonotype: Its specificity is unknown. Because it lacks the conserved phenylalanine or tryptophan at the end, this CDR3 is likely a read error.

Authors of the study amplified TCR beta CDR3 regions from RNA transcripts. The study used the HTBI primer set for a first-round RT-PCR of the TCR CDR3. TCRdb independently ran MiXCR on the multiplex PCR reads; one entry per CDR3 protein. The table lists 550,000 to 650,000 distinct CDR3 sequences, 12% to 15% of them singletons. When ophthalmopathy did not progress within 18 months, Graves' hyperthyroidism was considered stable. The chain couples TRBV28 to TRBJ1-2; tentative D call: TRBD1 (6 bases). This receptor was obtained from a woman aged 40-49 years with Graves' hyperthyroidism. Sequenced material: blood. The CDR3 nucleotides are TGTGCCAGCAGTTTTGACAGGAGAAGCTATGGCTACACCCTC. Protein sequence: CASSFDRRSYGYTL.